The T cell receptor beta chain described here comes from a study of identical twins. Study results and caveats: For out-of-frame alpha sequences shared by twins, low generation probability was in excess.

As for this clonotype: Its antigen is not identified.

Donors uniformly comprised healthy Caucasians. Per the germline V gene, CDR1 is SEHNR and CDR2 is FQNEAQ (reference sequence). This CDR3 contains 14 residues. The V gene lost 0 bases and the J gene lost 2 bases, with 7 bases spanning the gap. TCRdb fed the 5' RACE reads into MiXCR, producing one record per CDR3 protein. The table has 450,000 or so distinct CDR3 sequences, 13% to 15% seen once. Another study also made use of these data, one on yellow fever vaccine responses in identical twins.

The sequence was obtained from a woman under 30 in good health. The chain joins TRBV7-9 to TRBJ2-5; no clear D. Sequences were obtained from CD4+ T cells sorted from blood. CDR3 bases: TGTGCCAGCAGCTTAGCAAGGCATCAAGAGACCCAGTACTTC. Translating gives CASSLARHQETQYF.